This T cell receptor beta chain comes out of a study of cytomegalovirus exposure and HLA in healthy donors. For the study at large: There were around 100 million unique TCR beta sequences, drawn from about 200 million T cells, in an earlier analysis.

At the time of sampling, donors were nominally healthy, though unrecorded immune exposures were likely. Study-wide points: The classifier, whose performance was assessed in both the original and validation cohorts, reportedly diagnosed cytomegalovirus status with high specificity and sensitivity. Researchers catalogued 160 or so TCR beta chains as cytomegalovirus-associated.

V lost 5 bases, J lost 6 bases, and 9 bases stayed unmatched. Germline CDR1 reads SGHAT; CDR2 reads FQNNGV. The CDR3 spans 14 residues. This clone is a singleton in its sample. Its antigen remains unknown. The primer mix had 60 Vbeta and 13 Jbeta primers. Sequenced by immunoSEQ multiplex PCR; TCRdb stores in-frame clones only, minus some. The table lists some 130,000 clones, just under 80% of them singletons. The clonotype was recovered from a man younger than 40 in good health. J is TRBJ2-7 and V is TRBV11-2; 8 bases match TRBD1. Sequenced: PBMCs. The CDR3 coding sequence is TGTGCCAGCAGCCCCGGACAGGGCGGGCGCGAGCAGTACTTC. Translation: CASSPGQGGREQYF.